Here is one TCR beta chain with its context. Its specificity is unknown. The data originate from a study of cytomegalovirus exposure and HLA in healthy donors. Study-level points and caveats: A missense DCLRE1C variant was associated with V- and J-gene trimming of TCR beta chains in a later analysis, and an independent cohort replicated the association.

The CDR3 has 15 residues. The trim removed 1 base at V and 5 bases at J, leaving 5 bases unmatched. Germline CDR1 and CDR2: SGHTA and FQGNSA. A multiplex PCR was run with 60 Vbeta primers and 13 Jbeta primers. TCRdb keeps only in-frame clones here, not all; method: immunoSEQ multiplex PCR. The sample holds 85,000 to 130,000 clones, more than 60% seen once. Sequencing was carried out using PBMCs. The chain combines TRBV7-2 with TRBJ1-1, with TRBD1 matching over 9 bases. This TCR was recovered from a man in his forties or fifties in good health and CMV-seronegative. Here the CDR3 DNA reads TGTGCCAGCAGCTTAGGGGGACAGGGTGGTACTGAAGCTTTCTTT. Protein sequence: CASSLGGQGGTEAFF. The full variable domain, with the rest looked up from reference TRBV7-2 and TRBJ1-1, is GAGVSQSPSNKVTEKGKDVELRCDPISGHTALYWYRQSLGQGLEFLIYFQGNSAPDKSGLPSDRFSAERTGGSVSTLTIQRTQQEDSAVYLCASSLGGQGGTEAFFGQGTRLTVV.